This T cell receptor beta chain stems from a study of CD8 T cells in Susac syndrome. Overall study findings and caveats: The number of individuals included in the study's TCR sequencing and HLA analysis was acknowledged as relatively small.

To note about this clonotype: The antigen remains undetermined.

V lost 4 bases and J lost 9; bases outside the gene matches: 7. This CDR3 has 13 amino acids. Germline CDR1 and CDR2: SGHDT and YYEEEE. Reverse transcription of about 0.45 to 1 ug RNA was carried out with random hexamers. The CDR3 of TCR beta was amplified by immunoSEQ multiplex PCR across 54 Vbeta and 13 Jbeta. TCRdb re-called the immunoSEQ multiplex PCR reads with MiXCR, one entry per CDR3 protein. The table shows some 260,000 distinct CDR3 sequences, with around 95% occurring only once. This chain joins TRBV5-6 and TRBJ1-3, with 7 positions matching TRBD1. This TCR was recovered from a human donor with multiple sclerosis. Sample: CD4+ T cells from PBMCs. CDR3 nucleotides: TGTGCCAGCAGCCGGGGACCAGGGGGCACCATATATTTT. Translating gives CASSRGPGGTIYF.